The 15 T cell receptor beta chains below were found in one sample sequenced in a study of blood T cell repertoires in COVID-19. Only in-frame clones appear in the TCRdb table, and some are missing; sequencing was by immunoSEQ multiplex PCR. The sample shows some 670,000 clones, more than 80% of them seen only once. The sample taken for sequencing was peripheral blood. The receptor set was obtained from a woman aged 18-29 years with acute or convalescent COVID-19.

The V and J genes are TRBV5-1 and TRBJ2-5; D gene ambiguous. V dropped 2 bases and J dropped 1 base, with 6 bases sitting between them. Germline V gives CDR1 SGHRS, CDR2 YFSETQ. The CDR3 loop spans 13 amino acids. The chain's CDR3 is CASSFNGQETQYF. The CDR3 DNA reads as TGCGCCAGCAGCTTTAACGGCCAAGAGACCCAGTACTTC. The full variable domain, with the rest looked up from reference TRBV5-1 and TRBJ2-5, is KAGVTQTPRYLIKTRGQQVTLSCSPISGHRSVSWYQQTPGQGLQFLFEYFSETQRNKGNFPGRFSGRQFSNSRSEMNVSTLELGDSALYLCASSFNGQETQYFGPGTRLLVL.

CDR3 DNA: TGTGCCTGGAATCGGGGACAGGGAACGGGCTACACCTTC. Its translation is CAWNRGQGTGYTF. The rearrangement links TRBV30 to TRBJ1-2; the match to TRBD1 covers 9 bases. V shed 4 bases, J shed 8 bases, and the junction held 8 bases outside the gene matches. Germline V gene sequence: CDR1 GTSNPN, CDR2 SVGIG (reference sequence). There are 13 residues in the CDR3.

The rearrangement uses TRBV6-5 and TRBJ1-2; TRBD1 is a possible D gene (6 bases). V was shortened by 8 bases and J by 7 bases, with 17 bases between the two germline ends. Germline V gene sequence: CDR1 MNHEY, CDR2 SVGAGI. CDR3 size: 13 residues. This chain's CDR3 is CASSSLGAFGYTF. The CDR3 nucleotides are TGTGCCAGCTCCTCCCTGGGGGCGTTTGGCTACACCTTC.

The rearrangement links TRBV11-2 to TRBJ1-1; D possibly corresponds to TRBD1 (6 bases). CDR3 length equals 15 residues. Trimming took 5 bases from V and 0 from J, leaving 13 bases between them. The germline CDR1 and CDR2 sequences are SGHAT and FQNNGV. The CDR3 is CASSPWTVLNTEAFF. In DNA form, the CDR3 reads TGTGCCAGCAGCCCCTGGACAGTTTTGAACACTGAAGCTTTCTTT.

V and J are TRBV4-1 and TRBJ2-7; 7 bases fit TRBD1. This CDR3 contains 13 residues. Germline CDR1 is MGHRA and CDR2 is YSYEKL. The junction had 3 bases not matched to a gene; V was cut back by 4 bases and J by 3 bases. The CDR3 DNA sequence: TGCGCCAGCAGCCTCGACAGGGTCTACGAGCAGTACTTC. Translated: CASSLDRVYEQYF.

The chain combines TRBV7-2 with TRBJ1-2, with TRBD1 as a possible D gene (5 bases). The germline gives CDR1 SGHTA, CDR2 FQGNSA. This CDR3 region has 14 residues. The V end lost 4 bases, the J end lost 5 bases, and 14 bases lay between the germline ends. Here the CDR3 reads CASSSVRVQYGYTF. The CDR3 coding sequence is TGTGCCAGCAGCTCCGTCAGGGTTCAATATGGCTACACCTTC.

The chain couples TRBV23-1 to TRBJ1-1; D gene uncertain. TRBV23-1 qualifies as an ORF whose function is uncertain. V dropped 0 bases and J dropped 0 bases, with 14 bases sitting between them. The CDR3 runs to 17 residues. The CDR3 DNA sequence: TGCGCCAGCAGTCAATCCGTATGTACGGACTTGAACACTGAAGCTTTCTTT. Encoded protein: CASSQSVCTDLNTEAFF.

J is TRBJ2-3 and V is TRBV9, with 15 bases matching TRBD2. This CDR3 has 17 residues. Germline V gene lookup returns CDR1 SGDLS and CDR2 YYNGEE. J was trimmed by 2 bases and V by 4 bases; bases with no gene match: 5. The CDR3 DNA sequence: TGTGCCAGCAGCTCCCGGACTAGCGGGGGGGCCACAGATACGCAGTATTTT. As protein: CASSSRTSGGATDTQYF.

The V call is TRBV5-6, the J call TRBJ1-2, with 7 bases matching TRBD1. Looked up from germline, CDR1 is SGHDT and CDR2 is YYEEEE. With V trimmed by 0 bases and J by 4 bases, 6 bases remained unmatched. The CDR3 consists of 15 residues. The CDR3 DNA follows: TGTGCCAGCAGCTTGGCCCCGACAGGGATCTATGGCTACACCTTC. Residues: CASSLAPTGIYGYTF.

The rearrangement uses TRBV19 and TRBJ1-6, with D possibly matching TRBD1 (6 bases). Per germline, CDR1 LNHDA and CDR2 SQIVND (reference sequence). The CDR3 has 15 residues. V gave up 3 bases and J gave up 8 bases, with 14 bases separating them. CDR3 DNA: TGTGCCAGTAGTATTTATCGGGCAGGGGATTCACCCCTCCACTTT. Amino acid sequence: CASSIYRAGDSPLHF.

J is TRBJ1-2 and V is TRBV29-1; weak D call: TRBD1 (5 bases). V lost 3 bases and J 4 bases, leaving 9 bases between the germline ends. Germline-derived CDR1 and CDR2 are SQVTM and ANQGSEA. This CDR3 comprises 12 residues. CDR3 bases: TGCAGCGTTGACCAGCAGGGCTATGGCTACACCTTC. It specifies CSVDQQGYGYTF.

V and J are TRBV4-1 and TRBJ2-3; TRBD2 matches 9 bases. Germline loops: CDR1 MGHRA, CDR2 YSYEKL. The V gene end was trimmed by 5 bases and the J gene end by 3 bases; junction bases not matched to a gene: 6. The CDR3 runs 15 residues. CDR3 coding DNA: TGCGCCAGCAGCTCTAGCGGGAAAGCAACAGATACGCAGTATTTT. Its protein product is CASSSSGKATDTQYF.

CDR3 region: CASSLAGSLNQPQHF. CDR3 nucleotides: TGTGCCAGCAGCTTAGCAGGGAGCCTCAATCAGCCCCAGCATTTT. This chain connects TRBV7-8 to TRBJ1-5; D gene ambiguous. Between the trimmed V and J ends, which lost 0 bases and 3 bases, there was a span of 9 bases. Germline values: CDR1 SGHVS, CDR2 FQNEAQ. The CDR3 covers 15 residues.

This clone has more than one count but fewer than ten. The chain recombines TRBV4-1 with TRBJ2-7, with D perhaps TRBD1 (6 bases). Germline loops: CDR1 MGHRA, CDR2 YSYEKL. V was clipped by 1 base and J by 7 bases, with 17 bases between them. This CDR3 region has 15 residues. The CDR3: CASSQVPSRGGEQYF. CDR3 nucleotides: TGCGCCAGCAGCCAAGTGCCTAGCCGAGGGGGTGAGCAGTACTTC.

Turning to this clone: Relative to the germline gene, one junction end is altered; a read error may explain this. V and J are TRBV6-8 and TRBJ1-6, with 7 bases identical to TRBD1. Germline loops: CDR1 MNHGY, CDR2 SAAAGT. The CDR3 is 11 residues long. Here the CDR3 DNA reads TGTGCCAGCAGTCCCGGAGACAGGGTGCCCTTT. It encodes CASSPGDRVPF.